What follows is one TCR beta chain and its context. Individuals drawn from 20 to 30 US areas were about 18 to 95 years old. Participant-reported clinical history was the basis for cohort assignment. Measured with immunoSEQ multiplex PCR; TCRdb has only the in-frame clones, and not every one. Found here are 150,000 to 200,000 clones, around 80% of them singletons; the top ten hold roughly 4%. The CDR3 totals 14 residues. V was pared by 5 bases and J by 3 bases, with 4 bases of the junction left unmatched. The germline CDR1 and CDR2 sequences are LNHNV and YYDKDF (reference sequence). The data were taken from a study of blood T cell repertoires in COVID-19. Looking at the study overall: Donors in the United States, Italy and Spain gave samples during acute or convalescent COVID-19. T cells, B-cell-depleted T cells, or PBMCs supplied cDNA or gDNA.

The chain couples TRBV15 to TRBJ1-1; 9 nucleotides agree with TRBD1. Sequenced material: PBMCs or T cells enriched from blood (not recorded which). This clonotype was sampled from a woman between 45 and 65 years old in a cohort exposed to, infected with or recovered from COVID-19 (not recorded which). CDR3 residues: CATSFRQGDTEAFF. CDR3 DNA sequence: TGTGCCACCAGCTTCCGACAGGGGGACACTGAAGCTTTCTTT.